Given below is one T cell receptor beta chain in context. Its antigen is as yet unknown. The sample originates from a study of graft-versus-host responses after intestinal transplantation. General study points: Allograft clonal ratios (graft-versus-host to host-versus-graft) were high in patients who had graft-donor T cell macrochimerism.

Assay used: immunoSEQ multiplex PCR; TCRdb lists only in-frame clones, some missing. The top ten hold roughly 0.17% of the sample, which has 96,000 or so clones, roughly 92% seen once. Germline CDR1 reads GTSNPN; CDR2 reads SVGIG (reference sequence). With V trimmed by 1 base and J by 0 bases, 9 bases remained unmatched. The CDR3 totals 16 residues. The sample in question was unstimulated CD4+ T cells sorted from spleen or lymph node cells, obtained before intestinal transplant. The sequence came from a human donor who received an intestinal transplant. This chain joins TRBV30 and TRBJ2-7, with TRBD1 matching 7 bases. The CDR3 region is CAWSAPPGGGSYEQYF. The CDR3, as DNA: TGTGCCTGGAGTGCCCCTCCAGGGGGTGGCTCCTACGAGCAGTACTTC.